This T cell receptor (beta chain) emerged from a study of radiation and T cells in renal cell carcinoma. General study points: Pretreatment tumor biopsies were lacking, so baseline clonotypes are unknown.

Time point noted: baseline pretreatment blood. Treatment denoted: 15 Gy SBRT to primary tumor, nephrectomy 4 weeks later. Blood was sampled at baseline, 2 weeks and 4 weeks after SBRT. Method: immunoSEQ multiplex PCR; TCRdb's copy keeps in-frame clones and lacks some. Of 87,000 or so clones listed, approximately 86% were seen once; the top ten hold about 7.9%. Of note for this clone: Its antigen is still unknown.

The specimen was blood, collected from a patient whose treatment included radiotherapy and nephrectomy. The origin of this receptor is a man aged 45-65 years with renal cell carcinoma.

CDR3 region: CASSLGEFGIHEQYF. The DNA for the CDR3 is TGCGCCAGCAGCTTGGGCGAGTTCGGGATCCACGAGCAGTACTTC. This sequence joins TRBV5-1 and TRBJ2-7; maybe TRBD2 (5 bases). The germline CDR1 and CDR2 sequences are SGHRS and YFSETQ. With 0 bases removed from V and 5 bases from J, the gap between germline ends came to 15 bases. CDR3 length: 15 residues.